The 24 T cell receptor beta chains given below trace back to one sample, sequenced in a study of T cells in localized non-small cell lung cancer. Using immunoSEQ multiplex PCR, the repertoire was profiled, and TCRdb retains in-frame clones only, with some absent. The sample lists some 15,000 clones, over 75% occurring once. Sequencing used peripheral blood, obtained before any cancer treatment. These TCRs come from a male donor at least 60 years old with stage I lung adenocarcinoma.

This chain joins TRBV18 and TRBJ2-3; 11 bases fit TRBD2. CDR1 and CDR2 from the germline V gene are KGHSH and LQKENI. V lost 8 bases and J lost 3; bases outside the gene matches: 16. CDR3 length: 18 amino acids. The CDR3 sequence is CASTSTSGKEEYTDTQYF. The CDR3 DNA reads as TGTGCCAGCACTTCGACTAGCGGGAAGGAAGAATATACAGATACGCAGTATTTT.

In this sample, this clone turned up a few times. CDR3 protein: CASSQGGGNNEQFF. DNA of the CDR3: TGTGCCAGCAGCCAGGGGGGGGGAAACAATGAGCAGTTCTTC. The chain couples TRBV6-5 to TRBJ2-1; either TRBD1 or TRBD2 may supply D (7 bases each). Germline assignment: CDR1 MNHEY and CDR2 SVGAGI. The CDR3 runs 14 residues. V lost 6 bases and J 5 bases, leaving 14 bases between the germline ends.

The chain couples TRBV4-1 to TRBJ1-5; 10 nucleotides align to TRBD1. This CDR3 has 15 amino acids. Germline V gives CDR1 MGHRA, CDR2 YSYEKL. Trimming removed 1 base from V and 6 bases from J; junction bases left unmatched: 3. The CDR3 loop reads CASSQGDRGPQPQHF. The CDR3 DNA reads as TGCGCCAGCAGCCAAGGCGACAGGGGGCCTCAGCCCCAGCATTTT.

The V call is TRBV19, the J call TRBJ2-2; 9 nucleotides align to TRBD1. Trimming took 8 bases from V and 7 from J; bases not matched to a gene: 11. CDR1 is LNHDA and CDR2 is SQIVND in the germline V gene (reference sequence). CDR3 length equals 15 residues. CDR3 in amino acids: CASVPGQGIFGELFF. The CDR3 DNA reads TGTGCCAGTGTACCGGGACAGGGAATATTCGGGGAGCTGTTTTTT.

The CDR3 protein is CASSLGTEGGELFF. In DNA, the CDR3 is TGCGCCAGCAGCTTGGGCACCGAAGGCGGGGAGCTGTTTTTT. The rearrangement joins TRBV5-1 to TRBJ2-2; D unresolved. With 0 bases removed from V and 7 bases from J, the gap between germline ends came to 10 bases. This CDR3 is 14 amino acids long. CDR1 and CDR2 from the germline V gene are SGHRS and YFSETQ.

The V gene is TRBV4-2, the J gene TRBJ2-3, with D perhaps TRBD2 (6 bases). The CDR3 consists of 16 residues. The germline V gene encodes CDR1 LGHNA and CDR2 YNFKEQ. The V gene lost 1 base and the J gene lost 3 bases, with 14 bases spanning the gap. The chain's CDR3 is CASSQGVGSQTDTQYF. CDR3 bases: TGTGCCAGCAGCCAAGGGGTCGGGAGCCAAACAGATACGCAGTATTTT.

There are a few counts of this clone. The gene calls are TRBV11-3 and TRBJ2-2; no clear D. From germline, CDR1 is SGHNT and CDR2 YENEEA. The CDR3 runs to 13 residues. The V end was cut by 6 bases, the J end by 7 bases, with 12 bases between. As DNA, the CDR3 is TGTGCCAGCAGGCTCTCGGGCAACGGGGAGCTGTTTTTT. Translated, it gives CASRLSGNGELFF.

The CDR3, as DNA: TGTGCCAGCAGCTTCGGGCCGACCTGGGAGACCCAGTACTTC. Translated: CASSFGPTWETQYF. The chain recombines TRBV7-2 with TRBJ2-5; D is unresolved. With 3 bases removed from V and 5 bases from J, the gap between germline ends came to 13 bases. Per germline, CDR1 SGHTA and CDR2 FQGNSA. This CDR3 contains 14 residues. The whole variable domain, remainder taken from reference TRBV7-2 and TRBJ2-5, is GAGVSQSPSNKVTEKGKDVELRCDPISGHTALYWYRQSLGQGLEFLIYFQGNSAPDKSGLPSDRFSAERTGGSVSTLTIQRTQQEDSAVYLCASSFGPTWETQYFGPGTRLLVL.

DNA of the CDR3: TGTGCCAGCAGCTTAACCGGCGGGACCTACGAGCAGTACTTC. It is translated as CASSLTGGTYEQYF. This sequence joins TRBV7-3 and TRBJ2-7; tentatively, D is TRBD2 (6 bases). Trimming took 0 bases from V and 2 from J, leaving 8 bases between them. The CDR3 length is 14 residues. Germline CDR1 reads SGHTA; CDR2 reads FQGTGA.

This clone was observed a single time. This sequence joins TRBV7-2 and TRBJ2-1; D not certain. The germline gives CDR1 SGHTA, CDR2 FQGNSA. The CDR3 spans 11 residues. The V end was cut by 4 bases, the J end by 6 bases, with 4 bases between. DNA for the CDR3: TGTGCCAGCAGCTCTCTCAATGAGCAGTTCTTC. This translates into CASSSLNEQFF.

The chain combines TRBV4-2 with TRBJ2-5, with no clear D. The germline V gene has CDR1 LGHNA and CDR2 YNFKEQ. Between the trimmed V and J ends, which lost 0 bases and 5 bases, there was a span of 10 bases. The CDR3 runs to 14 residues. CDR3 sequence (DNA): TGTGCCAGCAGCCAAGAGTTAGTCGGGGAGACCCAGTACTTC. Translation: CASSQELVGETQYF.

The CDR3 DNA follows: TGTGCCAGCTCACCAAACAGAATGAACACTGAAGCTTTCTTT. This encodes CASSPNRMNTEAFF. The rearrangement uses TRBV18 and TRBJ1-1; D remains unclear. V was shortened by 2 bases and J by 0 bases, with 7 bases between the two germline ends. CDR1 is KGHSH and CDR2 is LQKENI in the germline V gene. The CDR3 is 14 residues long.

The rearrangement joins TRBV9 to TRBJ2-3; no reliable D call. The CDR3 sequence is 14 residues long. V lost 0 bases, J lost 2 bases, and 7 bases lay in between. Germline V gene lookup returns CDR1 SGDLS and CDR2 YYNGEE. In DNA form, the CDR3 reads TGTGCCAGCAGCGTAGGCCAGAACACAGATACGCAGTATTTT. Its protein product is CASSVGQNTDTQYF.

The V and J genes are TRBV7-2 and TRBJ2-3; D possibly corresponds to TRBD2 (6 bases). Germline assignment: CDR1 SGHTA and CDR2 FQGNSA. The CDR3 is 15 amino acids. V was shortened by 5 bases and J by 1 base, with 13 bases between the two germline ends. The CDR3: CASSLGGLRTDTQYF. CDR3 bases: TGTGCCAGCAGCCTCGGGGGACTCCGCACAGATACGCAGTATTTT.

This clone was detected once. The V and J genes are TRBV5-1 and TRBJ1-6; the match to TRBD1 covers 9 bases. The ends lost 4 bases at V and 6 bases at J; junction bases unmatched: 8. Germline V gene lookup returns CDR1 SGHRS and CDR2 YFSETQ. This CDR3 comprises 16 residues. In DNA, the CDR3 is TGCGCCAGCAGCCCTACAGGGGGCTTGTTTAATTCACCCCTCCACTTT. Amino acids: CASSPTGGLFNSPLHF.

The chain is built from TRBV30 and TRBJ1-1, with D perhaps TRBD1 (5 bases). V lost 0 bases and J lost 11, with 10 bases in between. The CDR3 has 11 residues. Germline V lookup: CDR1 GTSNPN, CDR2 SVGIG (reference sequence). DNA of the CDR3: TGTGCCTGGAGTGTATGGGGCGTTGCTTTCTTT. Translated: CAWSVWGVAFF.

The gene calls are TRBV28 and TRBJ2-5; D gene unclear. Germline lookup yields CDR1 MDHEN and CDR2 SYDVKM. V was shortened by 4 bases and J by 2 bases, with 8 bases between the two germline ends. The CDR3 runs 13 residues. The CDR3 DNA reads as TGTGCCAGCAGTTCCAAGATACAAGAGACCCAGTACTTC. This codes for CASSSKIQETQYF.

This clone was seen only a few times. The CDR3 region is CASLAGPGTDTQYF. DNA for the CDR3: TGTGCCAGCTTAGCGGGACCAGGCACAGATACGCAGTATTTT. The chain joins TRBV2 to TRBJ2-3; 8 bases are a match to TRBD2. CDR3 length: 14 residues. V dropped 8 bases and J dropped 1; count of bases not matched to a gene: 5. CDR1 SNHLY and CDR2 FYNNEI come from the germline V gene.

The chain links TRBV28 to TRBJ2-7, with 10 nucleotides matching TRBD1. Germline V gives CDR1 MDHEN, CDR2 SYDVKM. V trimming: 10 bases; J trimming: 6 bases; junction bases outside the gene matches: 15. The CDR3 loop spans 15 amino acids. For the CDR3, the DNA is TGTGCCACATCCGTCGACCCGGGACAGGGGAGCGAGCAGTACTTC. Translated: CATSVDPGQGSEQYF. The whole variable domain, filled in from reference TRBV28 and TRBJ2-7, reads DVKVTQSSRYLVKRTGEKVFLECVQDMDHENMFWYRQDPGLGLRLIYFSYDVKMKEKGDIPEGYSVSREKKERFSLILESASTNQTSMYLCATSVDPGQGSEQYFGPGTRLTVT.

The CDR3 here is CASSESEGTEAFF. The DNA for the CDR3 is TGTGCCAGCAGTGAATCTGAGGGCACTGAAGCTTTCTTT. V gene TRBV6-1 combines with J gene TRBJ1-1; D call uncertain. The germline CDR1 and CDR2 sequences are MNHNS and SASEGT. Trimming pared 2 bases from V and 4 bases from J, leaving 8 bases between. The CDR3 covers 13 residues.

This clone was detected only once. V usage is TRBV27 and J usage is TRBJ2-3, with TRBD2 identical over 12 bases. V lost 4 bases, J lost 2 bases, and 7 bases stayed unmatched. The CDR3 is 17 amino acids. Germline V gene lookup returns CDR1 MNHEY and CDR2 SMNVEV (reference sequence). The DNA of the CDR3 is TGTGCCAGCAGTTCCATGGGGACTAGCGGGTTCACAGATACGCAGTATTTT. Its translation is CASSSMGTSGFTDTQYF.

This clone was observed a handful of times. The rearrangement joins TRBV29-1 to TRBJ2-1, with D possibly TRBD1 on 6 matching bases. The V end was cut by 0 bases, the J end by 0 bases, with 12 bases between. CDR3 size: 16 residues. CDR1 and CDR2 from the germline V gene are SQVTM and ANQGSEA. The CDR3 nucleotides are TGCAGCGTTGAAGATCAGGGGCGCAGCTCCTACAATGAGCAGTTCTTC. Translation gives CSVEDQGRSSYNEQFF.

The gene calls are TRBV28 and TRBJ1-4; maybe TRBD1 (6 bases). With 4 bases removed from V and 6 bases from J, the gap between germline ends came to 15 bases. This CDR3 contains 15 residues. The germline CDR1 and CDR2 sequences are MDHEN and SYDVKM. Written as DNA, the CDR3 is TGTGCCAGCAGTTCCCCAGGGGAGGGTGATGAAAAACTGTTTTTT. This encodes CASSSPGEGDEKLFF.

The CDR3 protein is CASGTSTYEQYF. The CDR3 DNA sequence: TGTGCCTCAGGGACTTCGACCTACGAGCAGTACTTC. The V gene is TRBV6-5, the J gene TRBJ2-7; possibly TRBD2 for D (6 bases). The V end lost 11 bases, the J end lost 2 bases, and 13 bases lay between the germline ends. There are 12 residues in the CDR3. The germline V gene has CDR1 MNHEY and CDR2 SVGAGI.